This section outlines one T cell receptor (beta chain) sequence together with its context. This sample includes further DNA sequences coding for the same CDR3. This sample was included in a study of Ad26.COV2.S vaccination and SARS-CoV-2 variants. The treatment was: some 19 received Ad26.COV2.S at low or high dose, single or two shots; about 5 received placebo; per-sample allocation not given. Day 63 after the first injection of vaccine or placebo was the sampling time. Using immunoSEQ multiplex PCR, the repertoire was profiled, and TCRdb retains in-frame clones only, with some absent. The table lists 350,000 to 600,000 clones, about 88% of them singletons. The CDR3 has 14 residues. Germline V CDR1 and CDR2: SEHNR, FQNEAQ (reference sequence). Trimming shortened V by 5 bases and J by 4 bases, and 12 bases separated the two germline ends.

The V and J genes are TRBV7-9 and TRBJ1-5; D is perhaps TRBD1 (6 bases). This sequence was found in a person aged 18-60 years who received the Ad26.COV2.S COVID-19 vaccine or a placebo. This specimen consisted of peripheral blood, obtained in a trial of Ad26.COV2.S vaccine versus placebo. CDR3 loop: CASSPQGSNQPQHF. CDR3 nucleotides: TGTGCCAGCAGCCCACAGGGATCTAATCAGCCCCAGCATTTT.